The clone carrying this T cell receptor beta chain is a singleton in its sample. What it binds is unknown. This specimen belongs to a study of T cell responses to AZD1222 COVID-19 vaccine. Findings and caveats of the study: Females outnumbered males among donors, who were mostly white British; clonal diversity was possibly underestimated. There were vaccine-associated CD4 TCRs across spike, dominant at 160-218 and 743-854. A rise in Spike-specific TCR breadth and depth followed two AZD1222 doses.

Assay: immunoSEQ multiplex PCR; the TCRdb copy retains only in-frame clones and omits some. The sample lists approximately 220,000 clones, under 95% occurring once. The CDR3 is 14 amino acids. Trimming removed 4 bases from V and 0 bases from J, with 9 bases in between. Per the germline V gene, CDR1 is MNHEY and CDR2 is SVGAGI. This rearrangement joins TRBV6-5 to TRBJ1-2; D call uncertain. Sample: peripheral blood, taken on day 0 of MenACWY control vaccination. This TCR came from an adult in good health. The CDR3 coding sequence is TGTGCCAGCAGTTCCCCTATTTCTAACTATGGCTACACCTTC. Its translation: CASSSPISNYGYTF.